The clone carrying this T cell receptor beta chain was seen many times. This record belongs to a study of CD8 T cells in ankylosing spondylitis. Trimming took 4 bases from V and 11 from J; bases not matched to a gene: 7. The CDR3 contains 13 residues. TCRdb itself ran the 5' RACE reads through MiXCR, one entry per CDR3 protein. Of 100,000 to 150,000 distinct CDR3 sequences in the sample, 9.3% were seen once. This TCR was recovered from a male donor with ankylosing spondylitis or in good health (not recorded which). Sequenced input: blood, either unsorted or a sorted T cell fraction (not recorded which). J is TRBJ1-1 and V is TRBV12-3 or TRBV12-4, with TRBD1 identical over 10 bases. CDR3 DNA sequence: TGTGCCAGCAGTTCCGGGACAGGGGTTCGTGCTTTCTTT. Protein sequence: CASSSGTGVRAFF.